What follows are 25 T cell receptor beta chains derived from one specimen sequenced in a study of beta chain features in type 1 diabetes. All of the isolated RNA was reverse transcribed, so expressed TCRB transcripts were sequenced. The method was immunoSEQ multiplex PCR; TCRdb's version includes in-frame clones alone and lacks a portion of them. Of 200,000 to 250,000 clones listed, roughly 11% are singletons. Sequencing was carried out using central memory CD4+ T cells from blood. These receptor sequences come from a man aged 18 to 29 in good health.

This clone has a count of ten or more. This rearrangement joins TRBV7-3 to TRBJ2-3, with D possibly TRBD2 on 5 matching bases. Germline V lookup: CDR1 SGHTA, CDR2 FQGTGA. The CDR3 has 14 amino acids. V lost 3 bases and J lost 3, with 10 bases in between. CDR3 protein: CASSFGSGTDTQYF. The DNA of the CDR3 is TGTGCCAGCAGCTTTGGGTCGGGGACAGATACGCAGTATTTT. Filled out from reference TRBV7-3 and TRBJ2-3, the complete variable domain reads GAGVSQTPSNKVTEKGKYVELRCDPISGHTALYWYRQSLGQGPEFLIYFQGTGAADDSGLPNDRFFAVRPEGSVSTLKIQRTERGDSAVYLCASSFGSGTDTQYFGPGTRLTVL.

This clone was seen more than once but under ten times. J is TRBJ2-2 and V is TRBV25-1; D is ambiguous. CDR3 length: 14 residues. In germline, CDR1 is MGHDK, CDR2 SYGVNS. V lost 3 bases, J lost 7 bases, and 12 bases lay in between. The CDR3 loop is CASSDNLSGGELFF. The CDR3 nucleotides read TGTGCCAGCAGTGACAACCTGTCTGGCGGGGAGCTGTTTTTT.

V is TRBV30 and J is TRBJ2-7; no clear D gene. V was clipped by 2 bases and J by 7 bases, with 15 bases between them. Germline values: CDR1 GTSNPN, CDR2 SVGIG (reference sequence). CDR3 length: 13 amino acids. DNA for the CDR3: TGTGCCTGGAGTCCGGACGCCTCGAGGGAGCAGTACTTC. As protein: CAWSPDASREQYF.

This clone was detected only a few times. This likely came from a read error, as a far larger clone is one base away. This sequence joins TRBV29-1 and TRBJ2-3; D ambiguous. Germline loops: CDR1 SQVTM, CDR2 ANQGSEA. The length of the CDR3 is 16 residues. The V end was cut by 1 base, the J end by 3 bases, with 17 bases between. The CDR3 sequence: CSVEGSRWIGTDTQYF. CDR3 sequence (DNA): TGCAGCGTTGAAGGTTCGAGGTGGATTGGGACAGATACGCAGTATTTT.

This clone occurred a few times. The chain couples TRBV30 to TRBJ1-5; possible D gene TRBD1, 5 bases. Per germline, CDR1 GTSNPN and CDR2 SVGIG (reference sequence). The CDR3 has 15 residues. The V gene lost 0 bases and the J gene lost 4 bases, with 13 bases spanning the gap. CDR3 sequence: CAWSVRGRLNQPQHF. Here the CDR3 DNA reads TGTGCCTGGAGTGTTAGGGGCAGGTTAAATCAGCCCCAGCATTTT.

Many counts were recorded for this clone. The CDR3 nucleotides read TGTGCCAGCAGCCTGCCCGGATCTGGGGCCAACGTCCTGACTTTC. It encodes CASSLPGSGANVLTF. The chain combines TRBV4-2 with TRBJ2-6; no firm D call. The CDR3 consists of 15 residues. V lost 4 bases and J lost 1, with 8 bases in between. Germline CDR1 LGHNA, CDR2 YNFKEQ.

V and J are TRBV7-2 and TRBJ2-7, with 9 bases identical to TRBD1. The CDR3 is 14 amino acids. Germline trimming cut 3 bases from V and 1 base from J; bases unmatched to any gene: 1. Germline V gene sequence: CDR1 SGHTA, CDR2 FQGNSA. The CDR3 protein is CASSLGTGSYEQYF. Here the CDR3 DNA reads TGTGCCAGCAGCTTGGGGACAGGGTCCTACGAGCAGTACTTC.

The V and J genes are TRBV5-1 and TRBJ2-4; D gene uncertain. CDR1 is SGHRS, CDR2 YFSETQ, per germline. The CDR3 covers 15 residues. Trimming pared 0 bases from V and 0 bases from J, leaving 7 bases between. The chain's CDR3 is CASSLGGLAKNIQYF. The CDR3 DNA reads as TGCGCCAGCAGCTTGGGGGGTCTAGCCAAAAACATTCAGTACTTC.

This sequence joins TRBV4-3 and TRBJ2-2; TRBD2 matches at 7 bases. The CDR3 is 16 amino acids. The V and J ends lost 0 bases and 4 bases, in that order; junction bases with no gene match: 5. Germline V gives CDR1 LGHNA, CDR2 YSLEER. The CDR3 DNA reads as TGCGCCAGCAGCCAAGATTTTCTAGCGGCCACCGGGGAGCTGTTTTTT. Encoded protein: CASSQDFLAATGELFF.

In this sample, this clone turned up a few times. The chain carries TRBV9 and TRBJ1-1; D is unresolved. The CDR3 is 15 amino acids. Per the germline V gene, CDR1 is SGDLS and CDR2 is YYNGEE. V was trimmed by 4 bases and J by 6 bases, leaving 19 bases between them. The CDR3 spells CASSPGSGITAEAFF. The CDR3 DNA reads as TGTGCCAGCAGCCCAGGCTCGGGGATAACCGCTGAAGCTTTCTTT.

There are a few counts of this clone. The chain links TRBV6-5 to TRBJ1-1; TRBD1 matches at 7 bases. The length of the CDR3 is 12 residues. V lost 4 bases to trimming and J lost 11 bases; unmatched junction nucleotides: 7. Germline values: CDR1 MNHEY, CDR2 SVGAGI. As DNA, the CDR3 is TGTGCCAGCAGTTCCGACAGGGCTCGGGCTTTCTTT. This translates into CASSSDRARAFF.

This clone has ten or more counts. V and J are TRBV29-1 and TRBJ2-2; 7 bases line up with TRBD1. CDR1 and CDR2 from the germline V gene are SQVTM and ANQGSEA. Trimming at V came to 7 bases and at J to 2 bases, leaving 7 bases not matched to a gene. This CDR3 region has 14 residues. CDR3 DNA: TGCAGCGCCGTTGGGACAGTTAACACCGGGGAGCTGTTTTTT. This encodes CSAVGTVNTGELFF.

This clone was observed a handful of times. This sequence joins TRBV18 and TRBJ2-3; maybe TRBD1 (5 bases). The CDR3 runs 14 residues. CDR1 KGHSH and CDR2 LQKENI come from the germline V gene. Trimming pared 6 bases from V and 6 bases from J, leaving 16 bases between. Written as DNA, the CDR3 is TGTGCCAGCTCCAGGGTTGGTGGGGCCGATACGCAGTATTTT. As protein: CASSRVGGADTQYF.

This clone was detected many times. The chain recombines TRBV7-9 with TRBJ2-4, with D possibly being TRBD2 (5 bases). The ends were cut back, 5 bases at V and 6 bases at J, with 11 bases in the middle. CDR3 length: 13 amino acids. CDR1 SEHNR and CDR2 FQNEAQ come from the germline V gene (reference sequence). The CDR3 region has the DNA TGTGCCAGCAGCCGGGATTTGGGAAACATTCAGTACTTC. Its protein product is CASSRDLGNIQYF.

Turning to this clone: The same CDR3 also results from other DNA sequences found in this sample. The rearrangement uses TRBV25-1 and TRBJ2-6; D may be TRBD2 (5 bases). CDR1 and CDR2 from the germline V gene are MGHDK and SYGVNS. This CDR3 comprises 15 residues. Trimming cost V 6 bases and J 4 bases, with 13 bases left between them. In nucleotides, the CDR3 is TGTGCCAGCAGAACGGAGGCGGAGGGGGCCAACGTCCTGACTTTC. Its translation: CASRTEAEGANVLTF. Filled out from reference TRBV25-1 and TRBJ2-6, the complete variable domain reads EADIYQTPRYLVIGTGKKITLECSQTMGHDKMYWYQQDPGMELHLIHYSYGVNSTEKGDLSSESTVSRIRTEHFPLTLESARPSHTSQYLCASRTEAEGANVLTFGAGSRLTVL.

The V gene is TRBV30, the J gene TRBJ1-1; the D gene is possibly TRBD1 (5 bases). V gave up 2 bases and J gave up 3 bases, with 16 bases separating them. Germline V gene lookup returns CDR1 GTSNPN and CDR2 SVGIG (reference sequence). The CDR3 contains 15 residues. The CDR3 DNA reads as TGTGCCTGGAGTCACCGAAAGGGGTCGGACACTGAAGCTTTCTTT. This codes for CAWSHRKGSDTEAFF.

A note on this clone: At one of its ends the junction is not consistent with the germline gene, which may arise from a read error. The chain employs TRBV11-2 and TRBJ1-1; a possible D gene is TRBD1 (5 bases). The CDR3 consists of 12 residues. From germline, CDR1 is SGHAT and CDR2 FQNNGV. CDR3 protein: CASSLTGVDGIF. Written as DNA, the CDR3 is TGTGCCAGCAGTCTTACAGGTGTAGATGGAATCTTT.

The DNA of the CDR3 is TGTGCCATCAGTGAATCTGGACAGGGAGCCTACGAGCAGTACTTC. It is translated as CAISESGQGAYEQYF. The rearrangement uses TRBV10-3 and TRBJ2-7, with 8 bases matching TRBD1. J lost 2 bases, V lost 3 bases, and 6 bases had no gene match. CDR1 is ENHRY and CDR2 is SYGVKD in the germline V gene. The CDR3 totals 15 residues.

This clone was counted between two and nine times. The V call is TRBV30, the J call TRBJ2-4, with 12 bases that match TRBD1. Germline V gene data show CDR1 as GTSNPN and CDR2 as SVGIG (reference sequence). The J segment lost 7 bases and the V segment lost 8 bases, leaving 9 bases of the junction unmatched. The CDR3 is 14 residues long. This chain's CDR3 is CAIWGQGASNIQYF. The CDR3 coding sequence is TGTGCCATATGGGGACAGGGGGCTTCTAACATTCAGTACTTC.

This chain uses TRBV28 with TRBJ2-7, with 8 nucleotides matching TRBD1. Germline CDR1 MDHEN, CDR2 SYDVKM. CDR3 length: 14 residues. After removal of 7 bases from V and 5 bases from J, the junction contained 10 bases not matched to a gene. The CDR3 protein is CASKLLTGVHEQYF. Here the CDR3 DNA reads TGTGCCAGCAAACTCCTGACAGGGGTCCACGAGCAGTACTTC.

This clone was seen only a few times. The rearrangement uses TRBV5-1 and TRBJ2-7; a possible D gene is TRBD2 (5 bases). V lost 0 bases and J lost 4, with 11 bases in between. There are 14 residues in the CDR3. Per the germline V gene, CDR1 is SGHRS and CDR2 is YFSETQ. The CDR3 nucleotides are TGCGCCAGCAGCTTGGGGCCAGGAGGTTACGAGCAGTACTTC. Its protein product is CASSLGPGGYEQYF. The full variable domain, rest sourced from reference TRBV5-1 and TRBJ2-7, is KAGVTQTPRYLIKTRGQQVTLSCSPISGHRSVSWYQQTPGQGLQFLFEYFSETQRNKGNFPGRFSGRQFSNSRSEMNVSTLELGDSALYLCASSLGPGGYEQYFGPGTRLTVT.

In this sample, this clone turned up a few times. A junction boundary mismatches the germline segment, possibly from a read error. The rearrangement joins TRBV29-1 to TRBJ2-3, with TRBD1 matching over 7 bases. The CDR3 contains 15 residues. Germline assignment: CDR1 SQVTM and CDR2 ANQGSEA. In DNA form, the CDR3 reads TGCAGCGTGGAAGACAGGGCAGGGGCCACAGATACGCAGTATTTT. Translation gives CSVEDRAGATDTQYF.

V and J are TRBV11-2 and TRBJ2-6, with D unresolved. Germline CDR1 is SGHAT and CDR2 is FQNNGV. This CDR3 has 15 amino acids. Trimming took off 6 bases at V and 1 base at J, with 10 bases between the two ends. For the CDR3, the DNA is TGTGCCAGCAGGTCCCTCCAGTCTGGGGCCAACGTCCTGACTTTC. Translating it yields CASRSLQSGANVLTF.

As concerns this clone: A far larger clone is only one base removed, so a read error is likely. The gene calls are TRBV29-1 and TRBJ2-7, with D tentatively TRBD1 (6 bases). V shed 7 bases and J shed 6 bases, with 16 bases lying between them. CDR3 length equals 12 residues. CDR1 and CDR2 from the germline V gene are SQVTM and ANQGSEA. As DNA, the CDR3 is TGCAGCGGAGTTGGGGAAGGGGGCGAGCAGTACTTC. Encoded protein: CSGVGEGGEQYF.

This clone was detected a few times. The chain recombines TRBV11-2 with TRBJ2-5; possible D gene TRBD1, 5 bases. From germline, CDR1 is SGHAT and CDR2 FQNNGV. The CDR3 is made up of 15 amino acids. The V end was cut by 1 base, the J end by 5 bases, with 14 bases between. The CDR3 region has the DNA TGTGCCAGCAGCTTAGGGGCAGGGCCCGCCGAGACCCAGTACTTC. This sequence encodes CASSLGAGPAETQYF.